Below, 20 T cell receptor beta chains from the same sample are listed, as sequenced in a study of CD8 T cells in ankylosing spondylitis. TCRdb re-analysed the 5' RACE reads in MiXCR, keeping a single row per CDR3 protein. The table shows about 340,000 distinct CDR3 sequences, with 14% to 15% occurring only once. The sample was blood, either unsorted or a sorted T cell fraction (not recorded which). The receptors stem from a male donor with ankylosing spondylitis or in good health (not recorded which).

This clonotype showed up just a few times. The chain recombines TRBV3-1 with TRBJ2-7; D is ambiguous. The CDR3 covers 12 residues. Germline assignment: CDR1 LGHDT and CDR2 YNNKEL (reference sequence). V lost 0 bases and J lost 5, with 5 bases in between. The CDR3 DNA reads TGTGCCAGCAGCCAAGATTCCGACGAGCAGTACTTC. Translating it yields CASSQDSDEQYF.

CDR3 DNA: TGTGCCAGCAGCCAAGAGGCCCCCCCAAATGAGCAGTTCTTC. Encoded protein: CASSQEAPPNEQFF. The chain employs TRBV3-1 and TRBJ2-1; no clear D gene. This CDR3 contains 14 residues. Germline loops: CDR1 LGHDT, CDR2 YNNKEL (reference sequence). V lost 0 bases and J lost 7, with 10 bases in between.

The chain recombines TRBV6-1 with TRBJ1-5; possible D gene TRBD1, 6 bases. CDR1 MNHNS and CDR2 SASEGT come from the germline V gene. This CDR3 comprises 14 residues. The V gene lost 6 bases and the J gene lost 3 bases, with 12 bases spanning the gap. CDR3 amino acids: CASSFGQNNQPQHF. The CDR3 DNA is TGTGCCAGCAGCTTCGGACAGAACAATCAGCCCCAGCATTTT.

The rearrangement joins TRBV2 to TRBJ2-6; D gene unclear. V was pared by 6 bases and J by 0 bases, with 12 bases between. The length of the CDR3 is 16 residues. Germline CDR1 reads SNHLY; CDR2 reads FYNNEI. The CDR3 nucleotides read TGTGCCAGCAGGGCCTCCCCGGGCTCTGGGGCCAACGTCCTGACTTTC. It specifies CASRASPGSGANVLTF.

The chain links TRBV27 to TRBJ2-1; TRBD2 agrees at 7 bases. J lost 8 bases, V lost 2 bases, and 18 bases had no gene match. Germline lookup yields CDR1 MNHEY and CDR2 SMNVEV (reference sequence). There are 18 residues in the CDR3. CDR3 sequence reads: CASSLSPSFGAGVDEQFF. The DNA for the CDR3 is TGTGCCAGCAGTTTAAGCCCCTCGTTCGGGGCGGGAGTGGATGAGCAGTTCTTC.

The rearrangement uses TRBV5-4 and TRBJ2-6; 7 bases are shared with TRBD1. CDR1 and CDR2 from the germline V gene are SGHNT and YYREEE (reference sequence). This CDR3 is 15 amino acids long. The V gene end was trimmed by 4 bases and the J gene end by 3 bases; junction bases not matched to a gene: 4. CDR3 region: CASSRGTDGANVLTF. The CDR3 coding sequence is TGTGCCAGCAGCAGAGGGACAGATGGGGCCAACGTCCTGACTTTC.

This clonotype appeared a few times. J is TRBJ1-1 and V is TRBV12-5; the match to TRBD1 covers 7 bases. Germline loops: CDR1 LGHNT, CDR2 FRNRAP. Trimming cost V 5 bases and J 0 bases; bases outside gene matches: 12. This CDR3 comprises 17 residues. The CDR3 DNA is TGTGCTAGTGGTGCACATAGGGACAGAAGTATGAACACTGAAGCTTTCTTT. Amino acids: CASGAHRDRSMNTEAFF.

This clonotype has just a few counts. The V gene is TRBV4-1, the J gene TRBJ2-3; 11 bases match TRBD2. CDR3 length: 18 residues. Unmatched junction bases numbered 6, after V lost 1 base and J lost 0 bases. In germline, CDR1 is MGHRA, CDR2 YSYEKL. The CDR3: CASSQATLAGGSTDTQYF. The CDR3 DNA reads TGCGCCAGCAGCCAAGCCACCCTAGCGGGAGGCAGCACAGATACGCAGTATTTT.

This clonotype came up a few times. The chain uses TRBV11-2 and TRBJ1-5, with a tentative D call TRBD1 (5 bases). The CDR3 covers 13 residues. Germline-derived CDR1 and CDR2 are SGHAT and FQNNGV. Trimming pared 0 bases from V and 11 bases from J, leaving 11 bases between. The CDR3 coding sequence is TGTGCCAGCAGCTTAGATCTAGGGGTCGCCCAGCATTTT. Protein product: CASSLDLGVAQHF.

The gene calls are TRBV7-9 and TRBJ2-2, with D possibly TRBD1 on 5 matching bases. The length of the CDR3 is 16 residues. V lost 6 bases and J 0 bases, leaving 14 bases between the germline ends. CDR1 SEHNR and CDR2 FQNEAQ come from the germline V gene (reference sequence). CDR3 coding DNA: TGTGCCAGCAGTGGTAACAGGAGCGCGAACACCGGGGAGCTGTTTTTT. Translation: CASSGNRSANTGELFF.

The V and J genes are TRBV2 and TRBJ2-7; 8 nucleotides align to TRBD2. CDR3 size: 16 residues. The V segment lost 7 bases and the J segment 3 bases; nucleotides outside the gene matches: 14. Looked up from germline, CDR1 is SNHLY and CDR2 is FYNNEI. Written as DNA, the CDR3 is TGTGCCAGCACCTCCGGGGGGGCAGGTATGGGCTACGAGCAGTACTTC. The encoded protein is CASTSGGAGMGYEQYF.

A few counts support this clonotype. The chain links TRBV29-1 to TRBJ2-5; no clear D. Germline assignment: CDR1 SQVTM and CDR2 ANQGSEA. The CDR3 has 11 amino acids. Here the CDR3 DNA reads TGCAGTTCGGGCCCGTCGGAGACCCAGTACTTC. Its protein is CSSGPSETQYF.

A few counts support this clonotype. The V and J genes are TRBV10-3 and TRBJ2-7; D unclear. The germline V gene encodes CDR1 ENHRY and CDR2 SYGVKD. Trimming pared 4 bases from V and 6 bases from J, leaving 19 bases between. CDR3 length equals 15 residues. CDR3 loop: CAISAETANVGEQYF. The CDR3 nucleotides read TGTGCCATCAGTGCAGAGACGGCCAACGTGGGCGAGCAGTACTTC.

V is TRBV12-5 and J is TRBJ2-5; 7 bases fit TRBD1. CDR1 is LGHNT, CDR2 FRNRAP, per germline. This CDR3 contains 13 residues. V shed 5 bases, J shed 5 bases, and the junction held 5 bases outside the gene matches. The CDR3 here is CASGLLTGETQYF. Here the CDR3 DNA reads TGTGCTAGTGGTCTACTGACAGGGGAGACCCAGTACTTC.

The chain combines TRBV5-1 with TRBJ2-3, with a tentative D call TRBD1 (5 bases). CDR3 length: 15 amino acids. Trimming removed 4 bases at V and 6 bases at J, with 18 bases between. Germline CDR1 reads SGHRS; CDR2 reads YFSETQ. The CDR3 DNA reads as TGCGCCAGCAGCCGCGCGGTCGGGCCAGGGGATACGCAGTATTTT. Encoded protein: CASSRAVGPGDTQYF.

J is TRBJ2-5 and V is TRBV10-3; TRBD2 agrees at 9 bases. CDR1 ENHRY and CDR2 SYGVKD come from the germline V gene. V gave up 4 bases and J gave up 5 bases; unmatched junction bases: 8. The CDR3 is made up of 15 amino acids. CDR3 coding DNA: TGTGCCATCAGTGCATATAGCGGGAGAGGGGAGACCCAGTACTTC. It specifies CAISAYSGRGETQYF.

This clonotype was counted between two and nine times. The genes are TRBV20-1 and TRBJ2-3, with 7 positions matching TRBD2. The germline V gene has CDR1 DFQATT and CDR2 SNEGSKA (reference sequence). The CDR3 consists of 11 residues. V dropped 7 bases and J dropped 10; count of bases not matched to a gene: 8. CDR3 amino acids: CSGDKRGAQYF. DNA for the CDR3: TGCAGTGGGGATAAACGGGGGGCGCAGTATTTT.

V gene TRBV12-5 combines with J gene TRBJ2-3, with 11 positions matching TRBD2. The ends lost 6 bases at V and 0 bases at J; junction bases unmatched: 2. CDR1 is LGHNT and CDR2 is FRNRAP in the germline V gene. CDR3 size: 15 residues. The CDR3 is CASGLAGVSTDTQYF. The CDR3 DNA is TGTGCTAGTGGACTAGCGGGAGTAAGCACAGATACGCAGTATTTT.

The chain joins TRBV6-2 or TRBV6-3 to TRBJ2-1; 11 bases fit TRBD1. The CDR3 runs 15 residues. V lost 2 bases, J lost 4 bases, and 1 base stayed unmatched. Germline V lookup: CDR1 MNHEY, CDR2 SVGEGT. Here the CDR3 DNA reads TGTGCCAGCAGTTACAGGGACAGGGGGTACAATGAGCAGTTCTTC. It codes for CASSYRDRGYNEQFF.

Only a few counts were recorded for this clonotype. V is TRBV4-1 and J is TRBJ1-4, with D unclear. Trimming pared 4 bases from V and 1 base from J, leaving 10 bases between. The CDR3 is 15 residues long. Per germline, CDR1 MGHRA and CDR2 YSYEKL. Here the CDR3 DNA reads TGCGCCAGCAGCCCGAGGTCGGGAACTAATGAAAAACTGTTTTTT. Encoded protein: CASSPRSGTNEKLFF.